This TCR beta chain was obtained from a study of blood T cell repertoires in COVID-19. Profiled with immunoSEQ multiplex PCR; TCRdb holds only in-frame clones, not every one. The sample yields about 170,000 clones, about 85% seen once. Germline CDR1 and CDR2: LGHDT and YNNKEL (reference sequence). Unmatched junction bases numbered 4, after V lost 4 bases and J lost 9 bases. The CDR3 extends over 14 amino acids. This receptor was taken from an elderly woman with COVID-19, enrolled during active disease. This sequence joins TRBV3-1 (or the pseudogene TRBV3-2) and TRBJ1-6, with TRBD1 matching over 9 bases. Material: peripheral blood. CDR3 DNA sequence: TGTGCCAGCAGCCTCGGACAGGGGTTTTCACCCCTCCACTTT. Its protein product is CASSLGQGFSPLHF.